The sequence of this TCR beta chain was determined in a study of memory CD4+ T cells and cytomegalovirus serostatus. In the study overall: This sample comes from healthy Belgian adults, roughly nine CMV seropositive, 24 seronegative.

Clones were sequenced by immunoSEQ multiplex PCR, and TCRdb holds only the in-frame ones, with some missing. The data contain 30,000 to 40,000 clones, about 80% of them singletons. This clone has more than one count but fewer than ten. Its antigen remains unidentified. The sort gate was single viable CD3+CD4+CD8-CD45RO+ cells for memory CD4+ T cells. After thawing, CD4+ T cells were positively selected. V was cut by 9 bases and J by 4 bases, with 13 bases left in between. Germline V gene sequence: CDR1 WSHSY, CDR2 SAAADI. CDR3 length: 13 amino acids. Findings of the study overall: Repertoires predicted CMV serostatus with median bootstrapped AUC of around 0.96. Of about 150 reported CMV TCRbeta sequences, 67 were found in memory CD4+ repertoires.

Specimen: memory CD4+ T cells from blood. The chain combines TRBV10-2 with TRBJ1-5; perhaps TRBD1 as D (6 bases). The TCR comes from an adult in good health and CMV-seronegative. Some clones in this sample may be carry-over from other donors' samples. The CDR3 is CASRDTENQPQHF. CDR3 sequence (DNA): TGCGCCAGTAGGGACACCGAGAATCAGCCCCAGCATTTT.